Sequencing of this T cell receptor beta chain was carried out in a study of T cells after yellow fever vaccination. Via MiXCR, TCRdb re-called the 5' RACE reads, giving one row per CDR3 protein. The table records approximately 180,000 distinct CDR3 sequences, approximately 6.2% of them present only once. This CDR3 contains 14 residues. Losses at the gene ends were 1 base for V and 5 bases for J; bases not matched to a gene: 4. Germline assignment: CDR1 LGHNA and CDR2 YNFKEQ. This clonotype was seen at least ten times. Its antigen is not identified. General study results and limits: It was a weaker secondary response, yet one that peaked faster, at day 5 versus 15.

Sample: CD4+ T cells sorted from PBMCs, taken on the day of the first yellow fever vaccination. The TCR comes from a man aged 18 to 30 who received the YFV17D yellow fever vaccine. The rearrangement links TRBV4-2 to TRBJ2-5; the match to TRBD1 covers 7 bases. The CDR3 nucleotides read TGTGCCAGCAGCCAAGGACAGGGTGAGGAGACCCAGTACTTC. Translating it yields CASSQGQGEETQYF.